Below, 32 T cell receptor beta chains from the same sample are listed, as sequenced in a study of radiotherapy plus CTLA-4 blockade in lung cancer. Sequencing was performed with immunoSEQ multiplex PCR; in TCRdb, only in-frame clones are kept and a portion is missing. The data show 85,000 to 90,000 clones, with around 90% seen just once and over 15% held by the top ten. Sequenced material: peripheral blood, taken from a patient treated with radiotherapy plus ipilimumab. These receptor sequences come from a human donor with non-small cell lung cancer that progressed on radiotherapy plus ipilimumab.

This chain connects TRBV7-9 to TRBJ1-1; D perhaps matches TRBD1 (6 bases). V shed 4 bases and J shed 5 bases, with 8 bases lying between them. The germline gives CDR1 SEHNR, CDR2 FQNEAQ (reference sequence). The CDR3 runs to 12 residues. The CDR3 nucleotides are TGTGCCAGCAGCTCCCAGGGGACTGAAGCTTTCTTT. Translating gives CASSSQGTEAFF.

This sequence joins TRBV11-2 and TRBJ2-7, with D unclear. The CDR3 contains 12 residues. V lost 4 bases and J 1 base, leaving 5 bases between the germline ends. Per germline, CDR1 SGHAT and CDR2 FQNNGV. Written as DNA, the CDR3 is TGTGCCAGCAGCTCCGTTTCCTACGAGCAGTACTTC. Its protein is CASSSVSYEQYF.

The V gene is TRBV9, the J gene TRBJ2-5, with 13 bases lining up with TRBD2. CDR3 length equals 17 residues. The V and J ends lost 5 bases and 2 bases, in that order; junction bases with no gene match: 9. Germline V gene data show CDR1 as SGDLS and CDR2 as YYNGEE. CDR3: CASSSKPGLAGQETQYF. CDR3 bases: TGTGCCAGCAGTTCCAAACCGGGACTAGCGGGACAAGAGACCCAGTACTTC.

The chain is built from TRBV7-9 and TRBJ2-7; D may match TRBD1 or TRBD2 (5 bases each). Germline V CDR1 and CDR2: SEHNR, FQNEAQ (reference sequence). Trimming took off 5 bases at V and 2 bases at J, with 10 bases between the two ends. The CDR3 runs to 13 residues. The CDR3 is CASSPRGPYEQYF. CDR3 sequence (DNA): TGTGCCAGCAGCCCCCGGGGCCCCTACGAGCAGTACTTC.

The CDR3 sequence is CASRSPGTESYNSPLHF. For the CDR3, the DNA is TGTGCCAGCCGGTCACCCGGGACAGAGTCCTATAATTCACCCCTCCACTTT. The rearrangement joins TRBV27 to TRBJ1-6; 7 nucleotides match TRBD1. The CDR3 has 17 residues. V was pared by 8 bases and J by 1 base, with 11 bases of the junction left unmatched. Per the germline V gene, CDR1 is MNHEY and CDR2 is SMNVEV (reference sequence).

The chain has TRBV7-8 and TRBJ2-2; 8 nucleotides line up with TRBD2. Losses at the gene ends were 5 bases for V and 0 bases for J; bases not matched to a gene: 8. This CDR3 spans 17 amino acids. The germline V gene has CDR1 SGHVS and CDR2 FQNEAQ. CDR3 nucleotides: TGTGCCAGCAGCCACACTAGCGGCCCATCGAACACCGGGGAGCTGTTTTTT. As protein: CASSHTSGPSNTGELFF.

The rearrangement links TRBV29-1 to TRBJ2-5, with a weak D call TRBD1 (6 bases). The germline V gene has CDR1 SQVTM and CDR2 ANQGSEA. Trimming took 7 bases from V and 5 from J, leaving 14 bases between them. The CDR3 sequence is 12 residues long. The CDR3 nucleotides read TGCAGCGACATACAGGGTTCGGAGACCCAGTACTTC. Its translation is CSDIQGSETQYF.

The chain combines TRBV18 with TRBJ2-1, with 7 bases aligning to TRBD1. V gave up 0 bases and J gave up 7 bases; unmatched junction bases: 3. CDR3 length equals 14 residues. CDR1 and CDR2 from the germline V gene are KGHSH and LQKENI. This CDR3 is CASSPPRDRNEQFF. In DNA, the CDR3 is TGTGCCAGCTCACCACCAAGGGACAGAAATGAGCAGTTCTTC.

This chain links TRBV4-3 with TRBJ2-1, with D hard to call. Deletions cut 0 bases from V and 4 bases from J, with 10 bases between. Per germline, CDR1 LGHNA and CDR2 YSLEER. This CDR3 region has 15 residues. The CDR3 is CASSQDPEDYNEQFF. For the CDR3, the DNA is TGCGCCAGCAGCCAAGATCCCGAAGATTACAATGAGCAGTTCTTC.

The chain carries TRBV5-1 and TRBJ2-5; D possibly corresponds to TRBD2 (5 bases). CDR1 is SGHRS, CDR2 YFSETQ, per germline. The V end lost 3 bases, the J end lost 1 base, and 10 bases lay between the germline ends. This CDR3 has 14 amino acids. The CDR3 DNA follows: TGCGCCAGCAGCTCACTAGGGTCCCAAGAGACCCAGTACTTC. It encodes CASSSLGSQETQYF.

The chain recombines TRBV28 with TRBJ1-5; D unclear. The CDR3 runs to 13 residues. V lost 6 bases and J 0 bases, leaving 6 bases between the germline ends. Germline V gives CDR1 MDHEN, CDR2 SYDVKM. The CDR3 DNA follows: TGTGCCAGCAGGCGAGATAGCAATCAGCCCCAGCATTTT. Encoded protein: CASRRDSNQPQHF. The complete variable domain, with remaining parts taken from reference TRBV28 and TRBJ1-5, reads DVKVTQSSRYLVKRTGEKVFLECVQDMDHENMFWYRQDPGLGLRLIYFSYDVKMKEKGDIPEGYSVSREKKERFSLILESASTNQTSMYLCASRRDSNQPQHFGDGTRLSIL.

The chain links TRBV20-1 to TRBJ1-2; 7 nucleotides agree with TRBD1. The V and J ends lost 6 bases and 3 bases, in that order; junction bases with no gene match: 1. CDR3 length: 11 residues. Germline V gene data show CDR1 as DFQATT and CDR2 as SNEGSKA (reference sequence). The CDR3 protein is CSATGDYGYTF. CDR3 DNA sequence: TGCAGTGCCACAGGGGACTATGGCTACACCTTC.

The chain combines TRBV6-6 with TRBJ1-1; D gene unclear. Between the trimmed V and J ends, which lost 3 bases and 6 bases, there was a span of 8 bases. The germline gives CDR1 MNHNY, CDR2 SVGAGI (reference sequence). CDR3 length: 12 amino acids. CDR3 sequence: CASSYYGPEAFF. Written as DNA, the CDR3 is TGTGCCAGCAGTTATTACGGTCCTGAAGCTTTCTTT.

The chain has TRBV18 and TRBJ1-1, with a possible D match to TRBD1 (6 bases). Germline V gene data show CDR1 as KGHSH and CDR2 as LQKENI. Trimming pared 2 bases from V and 8 bases from J, leaving 12 bases between. This CDR3 contains 13 residues. CDR3 DNA sequence: TGTGCCAGCTCACCAGGACAGATTGGGGAAGCTTTCTTT. Translating it yields CASSPGQIGEAFF.

The chain joins TRBV28 to TRBJ2-7; D may correspond to TRBD1 or TRBD2 (5 bases each). This CDR3 is 14 amino acids long. V shed 7 bases and J shed 4 bases, with 17 bases lying between them. CDR1 and CDR2 from the germline V gene are MDHEN and SYDVKM. The CDR3 reads CASTSPGTGYEQYF. The CDR3 coding sequence is TGTGCCAGCACTTCACCCGGGACGGGGTACGAGCAGTACTTC.

This clone appeared once. This chain links TRBV19 with TRBJ1-5; maybe TRBD1 (5 bases). The CDR3 length is 17 residues. V lost 3 bases to trimming and J lost 0 bases, with 15 bases between them. Germline CDR1 LNHDA, CDR2 SQIVND (reference sequence). For the CDR3, the DNA is TGTGCCAGTAGTATTATAGGGGAATCTTATAGCAATCAGCCCCAGCATTTT. Amino acids: CASSIIGESYSNQPQHF.

The V and J genes are TRBV4-3 and TRBJ1-5; 9 bases match TRBD1. V trimming: 0 bases; J trimming: 6 bases; junction bases outside the gene matches: 3. There are 15 residues in the CDR3. CDR1 is LGHNA and CDR2 is YSLEER in the germline V gene. CDR3 nucleotide sequence: TGCGCCAGCAGCCAAGATGGGACAGGGTCTCAGCCCCAGCATTTT. The encoded protein is CASSQDGTGSQPQHF.

CDR3: CASREELDYGYTF. In DNA form, the CDR3 reads TGTGCCAGCAGGGAGGAGCTTGACTATGGCTACACCTTC. This chain connects TRBV2 to TRBJ1-2, with D unresolved. Germline-derived CDR1 and CDR2 are SNHLY and FYNNEI. This CDR3 region has 13 residues. Trimming removed 6 bases at V and 3 bases at J, with 11 bases between. The complete variable domain, with remaining parts taken from reference TRBV2 and TRBJ1-2, reads EPEVTQTPSHQVTQMGQEVILRCVPISNHLYFYWYRQILGQKVEFLVSFYNNEISEKSEIFDDQFSVERPDGSNFTLKIRSTKLEDSAMYFCASREELDYGYTFGSGTRLTVV.

This chain's CDR3 is CASSWGQGRETQYF. The CDR3 DNA follows: TGTGCCAGCAGTTGGGGACAGGGACGAGAGACCCAGTACTTC. V gene TRBV27 combines with J gene TRBJ2-5; 9 nucleotides match TRBD1. In germline, CDR1 is MNHEY, CDR2 SMNVEV (reference sequence). This CDR3 spans 14 amino acids. Trimming took 4 bases from V and 4 from J; bases not matched to a gene: 4.

The CDR3 DNA reads as TGTGCCAGCAGTTTCTTGGGGATCGCAGATACGCAGTATTTT. It yields the protein CASSFLGIADTQYF. The rearrangement joins TRBV27 to TRBJ2-3, with D unclear. Per the germline V gene, CDR1 is MNHEY and CDR2 is SMNVEV (reference sequence). The CDR3 loop spans 14 amino acids. V lost 3 bases and J 4 bases, leaving 11 bases between the germline ends.

The V gene is TRBV25-1, the J gene TRBJ1-1, with no clear D. Germline V gives CDR1 MGHDK, CDR2 SYGVNS. V lost 2 bases to trimming and J lost 0 bases, with 4 bases between them. The CDR3 runs 13 residues. CDR3 in amino acids: CASSEGLNTEAFF. CDR3 bases: TGTGCCAGCAGTGAAGGGCTGAACACTGAAGCTTTCTTT.

This CDR3 reads CASSKGAVETQYF. Here the CDR3 DNA reads TGTGCCAGCAGCAAGGGGGCGGTGGAGACCCAGTACTTC. This chain links TRBV25-1 with TRBJ2-5; 7 bases are a match to TRBD1. Germline V gene lookup returns CDR1 MGHDK and CDR2 SYGVNS. CDR3 length: 13 residues. The V and J ends lost 6 bases and 5 bases, in that order; junction bases with no gene match: 6.

The chain links TRBV7-7 to TRBJ2-2, with D possibly TRBD1 on 6 matching bases. Germline V CDR1 and CDR2: SSHAT, FNYEAQ (reference sequence). V lost 4 bases to trimming and J lost 5 bases, with 8 bases between them. The CDR3 covers 13 residues. CDR3 nucleotide sequence: TGTGCCAGCAGCTCAGGACAGACCGGGGAGCTGTTTTTT. Its translation: CASSSGQTGELFF.

The chain has TRBV7-2 and TRBJ2-1, with TRBD1 matching 9 bases. Germline V gene lookup returns CDR1 SGHTA and CDR2 FQGNSA. This CDR3 is 16 amino acids long. J gave up 7 bases and V 2 bases, and 9 bases lay outside the gene matches. The chain's CDR3 is CASSLPPGTGRNEQFF. The DNA for the CDR3 is TGTGCCAGCAGCTTACCGCCCGGGACAGGGAGGAATGAGCAGTTCTTC.

This clone was detected only once. The chain employs TRBV30 and TRBJ2-5, with TRBD1 matching 9 bases. The CDR3 extends over 14 amino acids. Germline loops: CDR1 GTSNPN, CDR2 SVGIG (reference sequence). The ends lost 3 bases at V and 9 bases at J; junction bases unmatched: 11. The CDR3 region has the DNA TGTGCCTGGAGCGAAAACGCCGGGACAGGGCCCCAGTACTTC. It is translated as CAWSENAGTGPQYF. The variable domain in full, with the rest retrieved from reference TRBV30 and TRBJ2-5, is SQTIHQWPATLVQPVGSPLSLECTVEGTSNPNLYWYRQAAGRGLQLLFYSVGIGQISSEVPQNLSASRPQDRQFILSSKKLLLSDSGFYLCAWSENAGTGPQYFGPGTRLLVL.

The chain is built from TRBV7-9 and TRBJ2-5, with 7 bases that match TRBD1. The CDR3 contains 14 residues. Unmatched junction bases numbered 4, after V lost 5 bases and J lost 1 base. Germline-derived CDR1 and CDR2 are SEHNR and FQNEAQ (reference sequence). CDR3 nucleotide sequence: TGTGCCAGCAGCCTGACAGGGATCCAAGAGACCCAGTACTTC. Its protein product is CASSLTGIQETQYF.

This rearrangement joins TRBV28 to TRBJ1-2; possible D gene TRBD1, 5 bases. Per the germline V gene, CDR1 is MDHEN and CDR2 is SYDVKM. Between the trimmed V and J ends, which lost 6 bases and 8 bases, there was a span of 19 bases. The CDR3 loop spans 14 amino acids. In nucleotides, the CDR3 is TGTGCCAGCAGGATAGGGACGGACCTTGGGGGCTACACCTTC. It yields the protein CASRIGTDLGGYTF.

The chain combines TRBV27 with TRBJ1-2; 9 bases agree with TRBD1. The CDR3 extends over 13 amino acids. Germline loops: CDR1 MNHEY, CDR2 SMNVEV (reference sequence). V lost 4 bases and J lost 8; bases outside the gene matches: 5. CDR3 sequence: CASSWTGVQGYTF. CDR3 nucleotides: TGTGCCAGCAGTTGGACAGGGGTTCAAGGCTACACCTTC.

The chain is built from TRBV27 and TRBJ2-5, with D perhaps matching TRBD1 or TRBD2 (5 bases each). Germline CDR1 MNHEY, CDR2 SMNVEV (reference sequence). CDR3 length: 15 residues. V was trimmed by 8 bases and J by 7 bases, leaving 23 bases between them. The CDR3: CASSSPRGWEMTQYF. The CDR3 bases are TGTGCCAGCTCTTCCCCGAGGGGCTGGGAGATGACCCAGTACTTC.

The chain uses TRBV4-1 and TRBJ2-5; TRBD2 matches at 11 bases. This CDR3 region has 19 residues. V shed 2 bases, J shed 2 bases, and the junction held 13 bases outside the gene matches. The germline V gene has CDR1 MGHRA and CDR2 YSYEKL. CDR3 region: CASSQKIPSGGHLQETQYF. The CDR3 DNA reads as TGCGCCAGCAGCCAAAAGATACCTAGCGGGGGGCACTTACAAGAGACCCAGTACTTC.

The gene calls are TRBV2 and TRBJ1-2, with D maybe TRBD1 (6 bases). V was shortened by 8 bases and J by 1 base, with 8 bases between the two germline ends. The CDR3 length is 12 residues. Germline CDR1 and CDR2: SNHLY and FYNNEI. The CDR3 spells CASRDNNYGYTF. Written as DNA, the CDR3 is TGTGCCAGCCGGGACAATAACTATGGCTACACCTTC.

This chain connects TRBV6-5 to TRBJ2-2; D ambiguous. The germline V gene encodes CDR1 MNHEY and CDR2 SVGAGI. V shed 4 bases and J shed 0 bases, with 12 bases lying between them. This CDR3 spans 16 amino acids. In DNA form, the CDR3 reads TGTGCCAGCAGTTTGGGTCGGACCTCGAACACCGGGGAGCTGTTTTTT. This translates into CASSLGRTSNTGELFF.